Listed here are 19 T cell receptor beta chains from one sample, sequenced in a study of shared clonotypes between healthy human individuals. The assay was immunoSEQ multiplex PCR, and TCRdb's table has in-frame clones only and misses some. The sample has over 1.5 million clones; 95% to 99% are singletons. The source material was naive CD4+ T cells sorted from blood. Indicated subset: CD45RA+ positively selected. The receptors were sampled from a man in his thirties or forties in good health.

The chain couples TRBV11-2 to TRBJ2-7; no clear D gene. This CDR3 spans 15 amino acids. CDR1 is SGHAT and CDR2 is FQNNGV in the germline V gene. Between the trimmed V and J ends, which lost 2 bases and 3 bases, there was a span of 14 bases. The chain's CDR3 is CASSLINSPVYEQYF. The CDR3 DNA is TGTGCCAGCAGCTTAATTAATAGCCCGGTCTACGAGCAGTACTTC.

This clone showed up just once. In the same sample, other DNA sequences code for this CDR3. This sequence joins TRBV5-1 and TRBJ1-1; D is uncertain. The germline V and J ends were trimmed by 0 bases and 1 base, with 7 bases remaining between them. Germline assignment: CDR1 SGHRS and CDR2 YFSETQ. The CDR3 extends over 14 amino acids. CDR3 sequence: CASSLAVGNTEAFF. For the CDR3, the DNA is TGCGCCAGCAGCTTGGCCGTGGGGAACACTGAAGCTTTCTTT.

The CDR3 spells CASSFGQPTNTGELFF. CDR3 bases: TGCGCCAGCAGCTTCGGACAGCCGACGAACACCGGGGAGCTGTTTTTT. The J gene is TRBJ2-2, the V gene TRBV5-1, with D perhaps matching TRBD1 (6 bases). Germline V gene data show CDR1 as SGHRS and CDR2 as YFSETQ. The V end lost 2 bases, the J end lost 0 bases, and 11 bases lay between the germline ends. This CDR3 contains 16 residues.

The chain uses TRBV28 and TRBJ2-7, with 9 bases that match TRBD1. Germline values: CDR1 MDHEN, CDR2 SYDVKM. The CDR3 runs to 15 residues. V shed 5 bases, J shed 5 bases, and the junction held 10 bases outside the gene matches. Written as DNA, the CDR3 is TGTGCCAGCAGTGGGACGGGACAGGGTTTCCACGAGCAGTACTTC. Translated: CASSGTGQGFHEQYF. Variable domain in full (rest from reference TRBV28 and TRBJ2-7): DVKVTQSSRYLVKRTGEKVFLECVQDMDHENMFWYRQDPGLGLRLIYFSYDVKMKEKGDIPEGYSVSREKKERFSLILESASTNQTSMYLCASSGTGQGFHEQYFGPGTRLTVT.

The CDR3 nucleotides read TGTGTCAGAAGCCCCCAATTTTCGGGGTTTAGCAATCAGCCCCAGCATTTT. Protein product: CVRSPQFSGFSNQPQHF. This chain connects TRBV7-5 to TRBJ1-5. TRBV7-5 counts as a pseudogene. The CDR3 totals 17 residues.

The genes are TRBV15 and TRBJ1-4; possible D gene TRBD1, 6 bases. The V gene lost 0 bases and the J gene lost 3 bases, with 11 bases spanning the gap. Germline CDR1 and CDR2: LNHNV and YYDKDF (reference sequence). This CDR3 spans 16 amino acids. The CDR3 loop reads CATSRDRDRPNEKLFF. The CDR3 coding sequence is TGTGCCACCAGCAGAGATCGAGACAGGCCTAATGAAAAACTGTTTTTT.

The V gene is TRBV18, the J gene TRBJ1-5; 7 positions agree with TRBD1. CDR3 length equals 13 residues. Looked up from germline, CDR1 is KGHSH and CDR2 is LQKENI. V trimming: 6 bases; J trimming: 8 bases; junction bases outside the gene matches: 7. CDR3 DNA: TGTGCCAGCTCCGAGACAGGGTTAAAGCCCCAGCATTTT. This gives the protein CASSETGLKPQHF.

The J gene is TRBJ2-3, the V gene TRBV6-6, with no clear D. CDR1 and CDR2 (germline): MNHNY, SVGAGI (reference sequence). The germline V and J ends were trimmed by 8 bases and 6 bases, with 12 bases remaining between them. There are 12 residues in the CDR3. The CDR3 sequence: CASGFSLDTQYF. CDR3 bases: TGTGCCAGCGGTTTCAGTCTTGATACGCAGTATTTT.

The CDR3 DNA reads as TGTGCCAGCAGCAGAACCGGGACAGGGGGCTACAATGAGCAGTTCTTC. The encoded protein is CASSRTGTGGYNEQFF. The V gene is TRBV7-8, the J gene TRBJ2-1; TRBD1 matches 11 bases. Germline V CDR1 and CDR2: SGHVS, FQNEAQ. Trimming took 5 bases from V and 3 from J; bases not matched to a gene: 6. CDR3 length equals 16 residues. The whole variable domain, filled in from reference TRBV7-8 and TRBJ2-1, reads GAGVSQSPRYKVAKRGQDVALRCDPISGHVSLFWYQQALGQGPEFLTYFQNEAQLDKSGLPSDRFFAERPEGSVSTLKIQRTQQEDSAVYLCASSRTGTGGYNEQFFGPGTRLTVL.

About this clone: In the same sample, other DNA sequences code for this CDR3. The chain couples TRBV6-5 to TRBJ2-3; 11 nucleotides match TRBD2. Germline CDR1 MNHEY, CDR2 SVGAGI. V shed 4 bases and J 2 bases; nucleotides not matched to a gene: 5. This CDR3 contains 16 residues. CDR3 region: CASSFRLAGITDTQYF. Here the CDR3 DNA reads TGTGCCAGCAGTTTCAGACTAGCGGGGATCACAGATACGCAGTATTTT.

The chain uses TRBV7-2 and TRBJ2-2; 9 nucleotides line up with TRBD2. Germline trimming cut 6 bases from V and 1 base from J; bases unmatched to any gene: 3. Germline CDR1 is SGHTA and CDR2 is FQGNSA. The CDR3 length is 15 residues. CDR3 amino acids: CASSISGRNTGELFF. CDR3 coding DNA: TGTGCCAGCAGTATTAGCGGGAGGAACACCGGGGAGCTGTTTTTT.

The V call is TRBV7-6, the J call TRBJ2-5, with a weak D call TRBD1 (6 bases). This CDR3 spans 13 amino acids. Trimming removed 4 bases at V and 2 bases at J, with 8 bases between. Germline V lookup: CDR1 SGHVS, CDR2 FNYEAQ. This CDR3 is CASSYGTQETQYF. In nucleotides, the CDR3 is TGTGCCAGCAGCTATGGGACACAAGAGACCCAGTACTTC. The variable domain in full, with the rest retrieved from reference TRBV7-6 and TRBJ2-5, is GAGVSQSPRYKVTKRGQDVALRCDPISGHVSLYWYRQALGQGPEFLTYFNYEAQQDKSGLPNDRFSAERPEGSISTLTIQRTEQRDSAMYRCASSYGTQETQYFGPGTRLLVL.

The J gene is TRBJ1-5, the V gene TRBV6-4; the D gene is possibly TRBD1 (6 bases). Trimming left V 5 bases short and J 5 bases short, with 10 bases between. This CDR3 spans 13 amino acids. Germline CDR1 reads MRHNA; CDR2 reads SNTAGT. CDR3 DNA: TGTGCCAGCAGTCAGGGGATGGATCAGCCCCAGCATTTT. It specifies CASSQGMDQPQHF.

The chain is built from TRBV14 and TRBJ2-7, with D possibly matching TRBD1 (5 bases). CDR1 SGHDN and CDR2 FVKESK come from the germline V gene. The CDR3 is 13 residues long. The germline V and J ends were trimmed by 0 bases and 6 bases, with 9 bases remaining between them. The CDR3 spells CASSQDIRGEQYF. In nucleotides, the CDR3 is TGTGCCAGCAGCCAAGATATTAGGGGCGAGCAGTACTTC.

The CDR3 coding sequence is TGTGCCAGCAGCCAGCAAATGACTCCGGGGGGCGAGGACACTGAAGCTTTCTTT. It codes for CASSQQMTPGGEDTEAFF. This chain links TRBV14 with TRBJ1-1; a weak D match, TRBD1 (6 bases). Germline CDR1 is SGHDN and CDR2 is FVKESK. V gave up 3 bases and J gave up 3 bases, with 23 bases separating them. The CDR3 is made up of 18 amino acids.

V usage is TRBV5-1 and J usage is TRBJ2-5; perhaps TRBD1 as D (6 bases). CDR3 length: 15 residues. Germline lookup yields CDR1 SGHRS and CDR2 YFSETQ. V was clipped by 4 bases and J by 5 bases, with 18 bases between them. The CDR3: CASSGPIQGIETQYF. The DNA for the CDR3 is TGCGCCAGCAGCGGGCCGATACAGGGTATCGAGACCCAGTACTTC.

The chain combines TRBV18 with TRBJ2-7; no definite D call. The V and J ends lost 1 base and 3 bases respectively, with 10 bases between them. CDR1 and CDR2 (germline): KGHSH, LQKENI. The CDR3 is made up of 14 amino acids. This chain's CDR3 is CASSPQYSGYEQYF. CDR3 DNA sequence: TGTGCCAGCTCACCACAATATTCGGGCTACGAGCAGTACTTC. Full variable domain (remainder filled in from reference TRBV18 and TRBJ2-7): NAGVMQNPRHLVRRRGQEARLRCSPMKGHSHVYWYRQLPEEGLKFMVYLQKENIIDESGMPKERFSAEFPKEGPSILRIQQVVRGDSAAYFCASSPQYSGYEQYFGPGTRLTVT.

This rearrangement joins TRBV5-1 to TRBJ2-1, with 9 bases aligning to TRBD2. The trim removed 4 bases at V and 3 bases at J, leaving 11 bases unmatched. This CDR3 has 17 residues. Per germline, CDR1 SGHRS and CDR2 YFSETQ. In DNA form, the CDR3 reads TGCGCCAGCAGCGCAGCGGGAGGAGTTGTAAGCTACAATGAGCAGTTCTTC. Its translation: CASSAAGGVVSYNEQFF.

This chain uses TRBV6-1 with TRBJ2-7; no definite D call. V lost 3 bases and J 9 bases, leaving 21 bases between the germline ends. The CDR3 sequence is 15 residues long. Germline V lookup: CDR1 MNHNS, CDR2 SASEGT. CDR3 loop: CASSDRNSLGIGQYF. The CDR3 DNA reads as TGTGCCAGCAGTGATCGCAACTCTCTAGGGATCGGGCAGTACTTC.